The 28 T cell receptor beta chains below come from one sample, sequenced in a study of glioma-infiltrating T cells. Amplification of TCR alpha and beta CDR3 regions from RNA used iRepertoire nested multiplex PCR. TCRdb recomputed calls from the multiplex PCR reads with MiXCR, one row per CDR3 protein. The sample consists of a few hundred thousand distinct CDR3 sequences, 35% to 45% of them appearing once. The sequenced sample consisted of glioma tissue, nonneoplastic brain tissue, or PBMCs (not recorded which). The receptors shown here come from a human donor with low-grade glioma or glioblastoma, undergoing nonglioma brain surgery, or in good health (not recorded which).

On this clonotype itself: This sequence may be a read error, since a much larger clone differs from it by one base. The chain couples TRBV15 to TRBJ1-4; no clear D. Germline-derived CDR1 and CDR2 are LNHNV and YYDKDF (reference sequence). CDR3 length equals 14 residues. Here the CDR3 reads CSTAKEWANEKLFF. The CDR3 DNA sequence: TGTTCCACCGCAAAAGAGTGGGCTAATGAAAAACTGTTTTTT.

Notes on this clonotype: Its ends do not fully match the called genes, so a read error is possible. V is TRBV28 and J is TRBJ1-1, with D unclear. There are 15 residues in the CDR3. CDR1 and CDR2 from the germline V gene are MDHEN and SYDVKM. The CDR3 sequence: CASSSGEFEVTEAFF. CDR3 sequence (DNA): TGTGCAAGCAGTTCTGGGGAGTTTGAAGTCACTGAAGCTTTCTTT.

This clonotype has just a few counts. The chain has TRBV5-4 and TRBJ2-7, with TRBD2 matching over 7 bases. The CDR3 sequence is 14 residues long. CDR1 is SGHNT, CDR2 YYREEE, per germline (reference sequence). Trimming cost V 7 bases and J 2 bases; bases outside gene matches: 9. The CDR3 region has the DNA TGTGCCAGCTCCCCCAGCGGGACTCCCTACGAGCAGTACTTC. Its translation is CASSPSGTPYEQYF.

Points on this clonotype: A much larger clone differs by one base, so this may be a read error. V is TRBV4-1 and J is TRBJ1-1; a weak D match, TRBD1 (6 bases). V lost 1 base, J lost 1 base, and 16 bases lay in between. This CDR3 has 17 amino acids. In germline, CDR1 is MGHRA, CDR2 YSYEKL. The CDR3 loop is CASSQGLPQGTNTEAFF. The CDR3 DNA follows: TGCGCCAGCAGCCAAGGCCTCCCCCAGGGGACGAACACTGAAGCTTTCTTT.

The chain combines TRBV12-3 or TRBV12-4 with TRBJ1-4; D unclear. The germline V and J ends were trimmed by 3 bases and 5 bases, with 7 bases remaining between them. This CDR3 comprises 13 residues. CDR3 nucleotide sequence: TGTGCCAGCAGTTTCGGGAACAATGAAAAACTGTTTTTT. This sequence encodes CASSFGNNEKLFF.

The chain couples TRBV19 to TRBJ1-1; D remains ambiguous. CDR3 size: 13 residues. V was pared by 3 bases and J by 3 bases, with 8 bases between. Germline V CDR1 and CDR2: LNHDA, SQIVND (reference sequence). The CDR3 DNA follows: TGTGCCAGTAGTATTGGCCGGGACACTGAAGCTTTCTTT. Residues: CASSIGRDTEAFF. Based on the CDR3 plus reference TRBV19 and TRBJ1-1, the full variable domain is DGGITQSPKYLFRKEGQNVTLSCEQNLNHDAMYWYRQDPGQGLRLIYYSQIVNDFQKGDIAEGYSVSREKKESFPLTVTSAQKNPTAFYLCASSIGRDTEAFFGQGTRLTVV.

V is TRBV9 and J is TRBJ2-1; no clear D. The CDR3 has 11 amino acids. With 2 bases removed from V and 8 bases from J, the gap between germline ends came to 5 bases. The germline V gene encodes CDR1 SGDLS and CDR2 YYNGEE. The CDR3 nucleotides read TGTGCCAGCAGCGTTTTGGATGAGCAGTTCTTC. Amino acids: CASSVLDEQFF. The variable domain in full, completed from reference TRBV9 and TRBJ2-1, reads DSGVTQTPKHLITATGQRVTLRCSPRSGDLSVYWYQQSLDQGLQFLIQYYNGEERAKGNILERFSAQQFPDLHSELNLSSLELGDSALYFCASSVLDEQFFGPGTRLTVL.

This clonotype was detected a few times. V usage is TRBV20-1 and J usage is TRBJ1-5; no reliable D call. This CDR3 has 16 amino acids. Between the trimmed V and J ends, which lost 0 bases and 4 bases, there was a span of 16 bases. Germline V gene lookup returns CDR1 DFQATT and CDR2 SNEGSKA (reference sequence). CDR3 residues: CSARDPGREENQPQHF. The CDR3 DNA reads TGCAGTGCTAGAGATCCGGGAAGGGAGGAAAATCAGCCCCAGCATTTT.

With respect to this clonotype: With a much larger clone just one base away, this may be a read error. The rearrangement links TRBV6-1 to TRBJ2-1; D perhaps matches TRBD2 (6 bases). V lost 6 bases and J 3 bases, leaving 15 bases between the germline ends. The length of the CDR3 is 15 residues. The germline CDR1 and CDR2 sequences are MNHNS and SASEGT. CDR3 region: CASRASESRYNEQFF. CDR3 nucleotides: TGTGCCAGCAGGGCTAGCGAGAGTCGCTACAATGAGCAGTTCTTC.

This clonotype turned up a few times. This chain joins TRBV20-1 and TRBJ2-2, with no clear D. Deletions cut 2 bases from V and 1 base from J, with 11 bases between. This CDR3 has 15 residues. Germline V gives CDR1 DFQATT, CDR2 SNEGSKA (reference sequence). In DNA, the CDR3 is TGCAGTGCTAGATCCGGTCTGATGAACACCGGGGAGCTGTTTTTT. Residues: CSARSGLMNTGELFF.

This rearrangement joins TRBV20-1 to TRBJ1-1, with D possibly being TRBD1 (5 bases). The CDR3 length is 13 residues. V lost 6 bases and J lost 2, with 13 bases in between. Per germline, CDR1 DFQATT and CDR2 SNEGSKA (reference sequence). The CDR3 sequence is CSASAGLNTEAFF. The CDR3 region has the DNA TGCAGTGCCTCGGCAGGGCTAAACACTGAAGCTTTCTTT.

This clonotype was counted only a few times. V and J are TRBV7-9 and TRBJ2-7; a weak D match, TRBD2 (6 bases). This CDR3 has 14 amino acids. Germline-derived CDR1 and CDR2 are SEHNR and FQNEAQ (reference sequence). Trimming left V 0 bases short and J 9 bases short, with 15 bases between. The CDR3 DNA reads TGTGCCAGCAGCTTAGCGGGGGGTAATACGGGGCAGTACTTC. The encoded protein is CASSLAGGNTGQYF.

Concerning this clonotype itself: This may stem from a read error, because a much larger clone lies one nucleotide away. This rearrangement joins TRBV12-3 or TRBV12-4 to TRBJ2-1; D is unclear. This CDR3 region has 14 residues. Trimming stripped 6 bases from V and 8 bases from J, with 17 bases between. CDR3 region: CASSPRAQVDEQFF. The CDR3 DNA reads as TGTGCCAGCAGCCCCCGGGCCCAAGTAGATGAGCAGTTCTTC.

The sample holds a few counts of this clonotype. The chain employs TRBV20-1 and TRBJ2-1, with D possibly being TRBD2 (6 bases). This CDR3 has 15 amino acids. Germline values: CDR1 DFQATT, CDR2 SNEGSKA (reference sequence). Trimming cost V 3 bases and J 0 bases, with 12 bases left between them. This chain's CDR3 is CSAREGINSYNEQFF. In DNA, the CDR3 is TGCAGTGCTAGGGAGGGGATTAACTCCTACAATGAGCAGTTCTTC.

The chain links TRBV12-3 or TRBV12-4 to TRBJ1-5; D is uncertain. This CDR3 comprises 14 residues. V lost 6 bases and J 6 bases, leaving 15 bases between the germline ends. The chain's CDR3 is CASSESARGQPQHF. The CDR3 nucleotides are TGTGCCAGCAGCGAATCAGCCCGCGGTCAGCCCCAGCATTTT.

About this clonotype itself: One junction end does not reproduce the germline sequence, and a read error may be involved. This CDR3 is CASSRDSNTEAFF. DNA for the CDR3: TGTGCTAGCAGCCGAGACAGTAACACTGAAGCTTTCTTT. This sequence joins TRBV7-7 and TRBJ1-1, with D possibly being TRBD1 (5 bases). Germline CDR1 reads SSHAT; CDR2 reads FNYEAQ (reference sequence). This CDR3 contains 13 residues.

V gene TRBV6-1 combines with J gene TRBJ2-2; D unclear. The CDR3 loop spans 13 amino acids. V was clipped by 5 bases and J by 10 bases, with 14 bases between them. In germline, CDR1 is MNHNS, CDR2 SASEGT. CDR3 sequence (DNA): TGTGCCAGCAGTTACTTACAGCCGCCGGAGCTGTTTTTT. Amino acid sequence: CASSYLQPPELFF.

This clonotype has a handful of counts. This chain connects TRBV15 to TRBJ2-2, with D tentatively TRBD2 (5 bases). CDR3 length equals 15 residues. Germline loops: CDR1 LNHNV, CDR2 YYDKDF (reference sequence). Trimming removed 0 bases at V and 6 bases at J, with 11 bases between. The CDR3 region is CATSRDQSGAGELFF. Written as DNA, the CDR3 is TGTGCCACCAGCAGAGATCAAAGCGGCGCCGGGGAGCTGTTTTTT.

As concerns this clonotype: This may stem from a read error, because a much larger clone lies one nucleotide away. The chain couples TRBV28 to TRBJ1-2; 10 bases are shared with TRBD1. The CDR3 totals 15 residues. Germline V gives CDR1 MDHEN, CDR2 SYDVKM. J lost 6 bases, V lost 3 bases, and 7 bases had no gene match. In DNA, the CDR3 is TGTGCCAGCAGTTTTCGGGACAGGGGAAACAATGGCTACACCTTC. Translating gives CASSFRDRGNNGYTF.

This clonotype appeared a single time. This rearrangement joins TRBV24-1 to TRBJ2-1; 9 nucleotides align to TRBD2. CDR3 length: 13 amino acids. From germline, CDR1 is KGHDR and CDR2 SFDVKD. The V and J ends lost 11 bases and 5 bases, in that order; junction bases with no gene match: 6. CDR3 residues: CANEAGGDNEQFF. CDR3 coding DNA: TGTGCCAACGAGGCGGGAGGGGACAATGAGCAGTTCTTC.

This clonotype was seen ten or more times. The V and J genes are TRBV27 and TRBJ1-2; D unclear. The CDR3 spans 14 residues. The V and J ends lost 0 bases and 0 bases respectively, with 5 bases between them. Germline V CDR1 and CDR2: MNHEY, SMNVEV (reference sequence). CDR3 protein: CASSLSSANYGYTF. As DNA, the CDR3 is TGTGCCAGCAGTTTATCCAGCGCTAACTATGGCTACACCTTC.

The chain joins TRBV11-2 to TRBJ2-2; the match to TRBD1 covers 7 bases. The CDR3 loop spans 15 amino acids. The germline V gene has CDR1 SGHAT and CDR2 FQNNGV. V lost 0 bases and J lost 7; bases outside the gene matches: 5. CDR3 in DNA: TGTGCCAGCAGCTTAGAAAGGGGGCTGTTCGGGGAGCTGTTTTTT. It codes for CASSLERGLFGELFF.

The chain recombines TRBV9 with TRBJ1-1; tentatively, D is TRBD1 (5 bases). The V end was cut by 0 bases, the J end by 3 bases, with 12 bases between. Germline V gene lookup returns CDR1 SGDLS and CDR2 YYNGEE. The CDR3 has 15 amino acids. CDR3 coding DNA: TGTGCCAGCAGCGTAGATGGCCGGGGGGACACTGAAGCTTTCTTT. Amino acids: CASSVDGRGDTEAFF.

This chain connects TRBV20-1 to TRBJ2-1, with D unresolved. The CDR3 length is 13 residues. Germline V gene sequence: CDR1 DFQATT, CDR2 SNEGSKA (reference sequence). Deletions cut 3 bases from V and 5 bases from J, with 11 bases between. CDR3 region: CSARAATHNEQFF. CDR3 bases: TGCAGTGCTAGGGCTGCGACCCACAATGAGCAGTTCTTC.

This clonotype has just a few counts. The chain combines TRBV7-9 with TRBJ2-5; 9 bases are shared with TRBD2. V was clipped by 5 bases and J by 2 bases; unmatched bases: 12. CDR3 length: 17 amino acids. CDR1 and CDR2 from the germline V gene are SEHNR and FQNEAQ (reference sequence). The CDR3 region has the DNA TGTGCCAGCAGCCCCCAAAGCGGGAGGAGAGGGCAAGAGACCCAGTACTTC. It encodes CASSPQSGRRGQETQYF.

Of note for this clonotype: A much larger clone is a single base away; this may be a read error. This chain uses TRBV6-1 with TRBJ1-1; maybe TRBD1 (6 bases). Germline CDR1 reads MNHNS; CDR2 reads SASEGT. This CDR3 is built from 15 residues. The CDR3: CVSSEHGGRGTEAFF. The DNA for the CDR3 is TGTGTCAGCAGTGAACATGGGGGCCGGGGCACTGAAGCTTTCTTT.

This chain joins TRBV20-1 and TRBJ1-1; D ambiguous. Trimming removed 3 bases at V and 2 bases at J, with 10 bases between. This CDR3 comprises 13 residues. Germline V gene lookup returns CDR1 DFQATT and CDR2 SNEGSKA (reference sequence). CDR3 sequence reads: CSASGWENTEAFF. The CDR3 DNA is TGCAGTGCTAGTGGTTGGGAAAACACTGAAGCTTTCTTT.

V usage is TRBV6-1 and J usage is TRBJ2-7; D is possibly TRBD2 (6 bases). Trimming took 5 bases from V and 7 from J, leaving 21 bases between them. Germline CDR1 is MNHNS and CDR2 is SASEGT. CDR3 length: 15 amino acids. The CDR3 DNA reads TGTGCCAGCAGTCCCCGGCTAGCGCGAGTGGGGGAGCAGTACTTC. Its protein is CASSPRLARVGEQYF.